This TCR beta chain was observed in a study of blood T cell repertoires in COVID-19. Study-level information: Specimens from acute and convalescent COVID-19 originated in the United States, Italy and Spain.

Germline values: CDR1 LGHNT, CDR2 FRNRAP. The CDR3 consists of 15 residues. The trim removed 3 bases at V and 3 bases at J, leaving 6 bases unmatched. TCRdb's copy holds only in-frame clones and misses some; the assay was immunoSEQ multiplex PCR. There are under 250,000 clones in the sample; under 90% occur only once, and about 8.9% lies in the top ten. The sequence was collected from a woman between 45 and 60 years old with acute COVID-19. This sequence joins TRBV12-5 and TRBJ1-2; TRBD1 aligns across 8 bases. What was sequenced was PBMCs or T cells enriched from blood (not recorded which). CDR3: CASGFFDRGDYGYTF. The CDR3 bases are TGTGCTAGTGGTTTCTTCGACAGGGGTGACTATGGCTACACCTTC.